This is a list of T cell receptor beta chains from one sample in a study of OX40 agonist ivuxolimab in advanced cancers. Profiled with immunoSEQ multiplex PCR; TCRdb holds only in-frame clones, not every one. The sample carries some 60,000 clones, 84% recorded once. The input for sequencing was CD4+ or CD8+ T cells sorted from blood, taken in a trial of the OX40 agonist ivuxolimab. The receptor source for this set is an adult with an advanced solid tumor such as melanoma, head and neck, liver or kidney cancer. The CDR3 runs from the conserved cysteine through the conserved F or W. D genes are given only for firm matches. Rows may omit the clone size; those that give it use once, few, many or a size class.

clone_size j_call v_call d_call cdr3_aa cdr3_nt
once TRBJ2-5 TRBV7-9 NA CASSLVSETQYF TGTGCCAGCAGCTTAGTATCAGAGACCCAGTACTTC
NA TRBJ1-6 TRBV5-1 NA CASSLAGPYPAGGNSPLHF TGCGCCAGCAGCTTGGCGGGACCTTATCCTGCTGGGGGGAATTCACCCCTCCACTTT
NA TRBJ2-6 TRBV28 TRBD1 CASSLGTATGANVLTF TGTGCCAGCAGCCTCGGGACAGCGACTGGGGCCAACGTCCTGACTTTC
NA TRBJ2-6 TRBV21-1 NA CASRLRGLGANVLTF TGTGCCAGCCGTTTAAGGGGGCTTGGGGCCAACGTCCTGACTTTC
NA TRBJ2-5 TRBV15 NA CATSRDAVGLTQETQYF TGTGCCACCAGCAGAGATGCTGTCGGACTAACACAAGAGACCCAGTACTTC
NA TRBJ1-1 TRBV28 NA CASSFQGTEAFF TGTGCCAGCAGTTTTCAGGGAACTGAAGCTTTCTTT
NA TRBJ2-1 TRBV21-1 NA CASSMVGSSYNEQFF TGTGCCAGCAGCATGGTCGGGAGCTCCTACAATGAGCAGTTCTTC
NA TRBJ1-3 TRBV30 NA CAWSTAVTGNTIYF TGTGCCTGGAGTACGGCAGTAACTGGAAACACCATATATTTT
NA TRBJ1-3 TRBV11-3 NA CASSGEGDGNTIYF TGTGCCAGCAGTGGGGAGGGAGATGGAAACACCATATATTTT
NA TRBJ1-2 TRBV28 TRBD1 CASKAGGSYGYTF TGTGCCAGCAAAGCAGGGGGCTCCTATGGCTACACCTTC
NA TRBJ1-1 TRBV18 TRBD1 CASSPRQGAHPSEAFF TGTGCCAGCTCACCACGACAGGGGGCGCATCCCTCTGAAGCTTTCTTT
once TRBJ2-1 TRBV9 NA CASSAQDSPHNEQFF TGTGCCAGCAGCGCACAAGACAGCCCGCACAATGAGCAGTTCTTC
NA TRBJ1-1 TRBV6-6 NA CASPAEAFF TGTGCCAGCCCAGCCGAAGCTTTCTTT
NA TRBJ2-5 TRBV7-2 NA CASSPGTRREQYF TGTGCCAGCAGCCCCGGGACTCGTCGGGAGCAGTACTTC
NA TRBJ1-1 TRBV5-1 TRBD1 CASSLGRGVNTEAFF TGCGCCAGCAGCTTGGGCAGGGGGGTGAACACTGAAGCTTTCTTT
once TRBJ2-7 TRBV30 NA CAWSLGPAAVSEQYF TGTGCCTGGAGTTTGGGACCCGCGGCCGTGAGTGAGCAGTACTTC
NA TRBJ1-5 TRBV30 NA CAWRDPTQGNQPQHF TGTGCCTGGAGGGACCCGACACAGGGAAATCAGCCCCAGCATTTT
NA TRBJ1-4 TRBV4-2 NA CASSQGGTATNEKLFF TGTGCCAGCAGCCAAGGCGGAACTGCAACTAATGAAAAACTGTTTTTT
NA TRBJ2-2 TRBV6-1 TRBD2 CASRGASGWTGELFF TGTGCCAGCAGAGGGGCTAGCGGGTGGACCGGGGAGCTGTTTTTT
NA TRBJ2-3 TRBV5-1 TRBD1 CASSLRERGQGDTQYF TGCGCCAGCAGCCTCCGGGAAAGGGGGCAGGGGGATACGCAGTATTTT
NA TRBJ1-2 TRBV29-1 NA CSVFTRYNYGYTF TGCAGCGTTTTCACACGCTATAACTATGGCTACACCTTC
NA TRBJ2-5 TRBV7-9 TRBD2 CASSLPVAGETQYF TGTGCCAGCAGCTTACCCGTAGCGGGAGAGACCCAGTACTTC
few TRBJ1-4 TRBV11-2 NA CASSAGLKEKLFF TGTGCCAGCAGCGCGGGTTTGAAAGAAAAACTGTTTTTT
NA TRBJ1-2 TRBV5-6 TRBD1 CASSFNDRGTNYGYTF TGTGCCAGCAGCTTTAATGACAGGGGGACTAACTATGGCTACACCTTC
NA TRBJ1-2 TRBV6-5 NA CASSEILGYGYTF TGTGCCAGCAGCGAGATTCTAGGTTATGGCTACACCTTC
NA TRBJ2-7 TRBV6-5 NA CASSYDIHYEQYF TGTGCCAGCAGTTATGACATCCACTACGAGCAGTACTTC
NA TRBJ2-1 TRBV27 NA CASIGGFSYNEQFF TGTGCCAGCATCGGGGGTTTCTCCTACAATGAGCAGTTCTTC
NA TRBJ1-2 TRBV6-5 NA CASSQLSNYGYTF TGTGCCAGCAGCCAACTAAGTAACTATGGCTACACCTTC
NA TRBJ2-2 TRBV5-4 TRBD2 CASSPGLAGNTGELFF TGTGCCAGCAGCCCGGGACTAGCGGGGAACACCGGGGAGCTGTTTTTT
NA TRBJ2-6 TRBV10-2 TRBD1 CASSESVTGPGGANVLTF TGCGCCAGCAGTGAGTCAGTGACAGGGCCCGGAGGGGCCAACGTCCTGACTTTC
few TRBJ1-1 TRBV5-1 NA CASSQQGGLNTEAFF TGCGCCAGCAGTCAGCAGGGAGGGCTCAACACTGAAGCTTTCTTT
NA TRBJ2-1 TRBV19 TRBD2 CASRRIGVVNGGYNDEQFF TGTGCCAGTAGGAGAATCGGAGTAGTAAACGGGGGGTACAATGATGAGCAGTTCTTC
NA TRBJ1-2 TRBV2 NA CASSSRQSNYGYTF TGTGCCAGCAGTTCCCGACAGTCTAACTATGGCTACACCTTC